Each of the 17 T cell receptor beta chains below was sequenced from the same sample in a study of blood T cell repertoires in COVID-19. The table came from immunoSEQ multiplex PCR; TCRdb's copy has only in-frame clones and leaves some out. The sample contains about 380,000 clones, roughly 91% of which appear only once. The specimen sequenced was PBMCs or T cells enriched from blood (not recorded which). The receptors here all came from a woman younger than 30 who had recovered from COVID-19.

This clone was recorded only once. The CDR3: CASSSPGEKHGYTF. The CDR3 bases are TGTGCCAGCAGCTCCCCCGGGGAGAAGCATGGCTACACCTTC. V and J are TRBV21-1 and TRBJ1-2. TRBV21-1 is a pseudogene segment. CDR3 size: 14 residues.

V gene TRBV25-1 combines with J gene TRBJ1-6, with no clear D. Trimming removed 3 bases from V and 7 bases from J, with 7 bases in between. The length of the CDR3 is 13 residues. Germline CDR1 and CDR2: MGHDK and SYGVNS. The CDR3: CASSDPPNSPLHF. CDR3 in DNA: TGTGCCAGCAGTGACCCCCCGAATTCACCCCTCCACTTT.

Details on this clone: Compared with germline, one end of the junction differs, possibly owing to a read error. The chain joins TRBV6-2 or TRBV6-3 to TRBJ2-1; D gene uncertain. Germline V gene lookup returns CDR1 MNHEY and CDR2 SVGEGT. The CDR3 extends over 15 amino acids. The CDR3 DNA is TGTGCCAGCACTTACGGCCTACTTGCGGACAATGAGCAGTTCTTC. It specifies CASTYGLLADNEQFF.

The chain couples TRBV5-1 to TRBJ1-1, with 7 bases that match TRBD1. There are 13 residues in the CDR3. Germline CDR1 SGHRS, CDR2 YFSETQ. Germline trimming cut 2 bases from V and 3 bases from J; bases unmatched to any gene: 1. The CDR3 coding sequence is TGCGCCAGCAGCTTAGGACAGGACACTGAAGCTTTCTTT. Protein: CASSLGQDTEAFF.

The rearrangement joins TRBV5-1 to TRBJ1-4; a weak D match, TRBD1 (6 bases). Germline CDR1 and CDR2: SGHRS and YFSETQ. The CDR3 runs 15 residues. Between the trimmed V and J ends, which lost 4 bases and 8 bases, there was a span of 18 bases. The CDR3 nucleotides read TGCGCCAGCAGCCCCTCAGGGGCCATCAACGAAAAACTGTTTTTT. This gives the protein CASSPSGAINEKLFF.

This clone was seen once. The chain couples TRBV28 to TRBJ1-2; perhaps TRBD1 as D (6 bases). The CDR3 totals 13 residues. Trimming removed 6 bases at V and 8 bases at J, with 16 bases between. Germline loops: CDR1 MDHEN, CDR2 SYDVKM. CDR3 in amino acids: CASRIGGAGGYTF. The DNA for the CDR3 is TGTGCCAGCAGGATAGGGGGGGCTGGGGGCTACACCTTC.

V gene TRBV6-5 combines with J gene TRBJ2-1; D not certain. This CDR3 has 16 residues. The V gene's germline CDR1 is MNHEY and CDR2 SVGAGI. Trimming removed 3 bases from V and 7 bases from J, with 19 bases in between. CDR3 nucleotides: TGTGCCAGCAGTTATTCCCGTGCGGCCGACGGGAATGAGCAGTTCTTC. This encodes CASSYSRAADGNEQFF.

V is TRBV5-4 and J is TRBJ1-1, with TRBD1 matching over 8 bases. The V and J ends lost 6 bases and 1 base, in that order; junction bases with no gene match: 5. Germline CDR1 is SGHNT and CDR2 is YYREEE (reference sequence). The CDR3 totals 14 residues. The CDR3 loop reads CASTQGAGNTEAFF. CDR3 coding DNA: TGTGCCAGCACGCAGGGGGCGGGGAACACTGAAGCTTTCTTT.

The V call is TRBV29-1, the J call TRBJ2-5; 7 nucleotides agree with TRBD2. Trimming cost V 4 bases and J 4 bases; bases outside gene matches: 6. Germline CDR1 is SQVTM and CDR2 is ANQGSEA. The CDR3 is 13 amino acids. This chain's CDR3 is CSVVIGRGETQYF. The CDR3 DNA is TGCAGCGTTGTTATAGGGAGGGGAGAGACCCAGTACTTC.

In its sample, this clone was seen once. The chain recombines TRBV19 with TRBJ2-4; 7 bases are a match to TRBD1. V dropped 5 bases and J dropped 0; count of bases not matched to a gene: 4. The V gene's germline CDR1 is LNHDA and CDR2 SQIVND (reference sequence). This CDR3 comprises 15 residues. The CDR3, as DNA: TGTGCCAGTAGTGAGACAGGGACAGCCAAAAACATTCAGTACTTC. As protein: CASSETGTAKNIQYF.

The gene calls are TRBV6-4 and TRBJ2-1; 10 bases map to TRBD2. The CDR3 loop spans 15 amino acids. V was clipped by 2 bases and J by 8 bases; unmatched bases: 6. The V gene's germline CDR1 is MRHNA and CDR2 SNTAGT. The CDR3 spells CASSDKAGGPDEQFF. As DNA, the CDR3 is TGTGCCAGCAGTGACAAAGCGGGGGGGCCGGATGAGCAGTTCTTC.

The V and J genes are TRBV15 and TRBJ2-7, with TRBD1 as a possible D gene (6 bases). V lost 4 bases, J lost 9 bases, and 19 bases lay in between. This CDR3 region has 14 residues. The V gene's germline CDR1 is LNHNV and CDR2 YYDKDF (reference sequence). The chain's CDR3 is CATSTPGARLRQYF. CDR3 sequence (DNA): TGTGCCACCAGCACTCCAGGGGCCCGGCTTCGGCAGTACTTC. Combining the CDR3 with reference TRBV15 and TRBJ2-7 gives the whole variable domain DAMVIQNPRYQVTQFGKPVTLSCSQTLNHNVMYWYQQKSSQAPKLLFHYYDKDFNNEADTPDNFQSRRPNTSFCFLDIRSPGLGDTAMYLCATSTPGARLRQYFGPGTRLTVT.

The chain has TRBV7-2 and TRBJ2-3, with 7 bases matching TRBD2. Per the germline V gene, CDR1 is SGHTA and CDR2 is FQGNSA. The V and J ends lost 2 bases and 2 bases, in that order; junction bases with no gene match: 4. CDR3 length: 15 residues. CDR3 region: CASSLSGGTTDTQYF. In nucleotides, the CDR3 is TGTGCCAGCAGCTTATCGGGGGGTACCACAGATACGCAGTATTTT.

The V call is TRBV5-6, the J call TRBJ2-2, with 8 nucleotides matching TRBD2. Losses at the gene ends were 3 bases for V and 4 bases for J; bases not matched to a gene: 8. The CDR3 runs to 16 residues. Germline V gene lookup returns CDR1 SGHDT and CDR2 YYEEEE. The CDR3 here is CASSSSRGGSTGELFF. CDR3 nucleotides: TGTGCCAGCAGCTCCTCCCGGGGGGGCTCCACCGGGGAGCTGTTTTTT.

The gene calls are TRBV5-4 and TRBJ2-1; 7 nucleotides line up with TRBD1. Germline V lookup: CDR1 SGHNT, CDR2 YYREEE (reference sequence). There are 14 residues in the CDR3. Trimming took 5 bases from V and 7 from J; bases not matched to a gene: 9. Here the CDR3 DNA reads TGTGCCAGCAGTTTTACAGGGGTGGCGAATGAGCAGTTCTTC. Residues: CASSFTGVANEQFF. The variable domain in full, with the rest retrieved from reference TRBV5-4 and TRBJ2-1, is ETGVTQSPTHLIKTRGQQVTLRCSSQSGHNTVSWYQQALGQGPQFIFQYYREEENGRGNFPPRFSGLQFPNYSSELNVNALELDDSALYLCASSFTGVANEQFFGPGTRLTVL.

V usage is TRBV5-1 and J usage is TRBJ2-1, with 11 bases aligning to TRBD2. V was clipped by 2 bases and J by 5 bases; unmatched bases: 3. The germline V gene encodes CDR1 SGHRS and CDR2 YFSETQ. This CDR3 has 15 amino acids. The DNA of the CDR3 is TGCGCCAGCAGCTTTAGCGGGGGGGTAAACAATGAGCAGTTCTTC. This codes for CASSFSGGVNNEQFF.

V and J are TRBV5-5 and TRBJ2-5, with 8 bases that match TRBD2. The CDR3 has 14 amino acids. Trimming took 4 bases from V and 0 from J; bases not matched to a gene: 2. Per germline, CDR1 SGHKS and CDR2 YYEKEE (reference sequence). The CDR3 coding sequence is TGTGCCAGCAGCCGGCGGGGGGACCAAGAGACCCAGTACTTC. It yields the protein CASSRRGDQETQYF. Complete variable domain (other parts from reference TRBV5-5 and TRBJ2-5): DAGVTQSPTHLIKTRGQQVTLRCSPISGHKSVSWYQQVLGQGPQFIFQYYEKEERGRGNFPDRFSARQFPNYSSELNVNALLLGDSALYLCASSRRGDQETQYFGPGTRLLVL.